What follows describes a single TCR beta chain. For every subset, genomic DNA was evenly distributed across several immunoSEQ plates. The table came from immunoSEQ multiplex PCR; TCRdb's copy has only in-frame clones and leaves some out. The sample contains fewer than 650,000 clones, around 76% of which appear only once. Germline V CDR1 and CDR2: MDHEN, SYDVKM. Trimming took 4 bases from V and 3 from J; bases not matched to a gene: 5. CDR3 size: 15 residues. These data come from a study of shared clonotypes between healthy human individuals. The sequence derives from a woman in her 40s in good health. Some clones in this sample may be carry-over from other donors' samples. V usage is TRBV28 and J usage is TRBJ2-5; 10 bases map to TRBD2. The sample consisted of PBMCs. CDR3 amino acids: CASSSPGLAEETQYF. The CDR3 DNA is TGTGCCAGCAGTTCCCCCGGACTAGCGGAAGAGACCCAGTACTTC.